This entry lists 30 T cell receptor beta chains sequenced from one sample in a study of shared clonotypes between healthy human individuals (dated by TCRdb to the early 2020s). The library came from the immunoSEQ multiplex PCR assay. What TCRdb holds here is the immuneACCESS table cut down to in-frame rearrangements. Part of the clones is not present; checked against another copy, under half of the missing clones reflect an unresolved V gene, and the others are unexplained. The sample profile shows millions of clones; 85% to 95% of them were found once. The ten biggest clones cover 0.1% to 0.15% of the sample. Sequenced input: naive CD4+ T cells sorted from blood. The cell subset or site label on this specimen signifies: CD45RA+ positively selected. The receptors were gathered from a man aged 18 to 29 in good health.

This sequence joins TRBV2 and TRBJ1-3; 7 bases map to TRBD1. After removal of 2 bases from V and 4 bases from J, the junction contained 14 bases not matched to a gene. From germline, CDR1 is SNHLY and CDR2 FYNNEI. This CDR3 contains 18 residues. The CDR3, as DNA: TGTGCCAGCAGTGAACTGGCAGGGGGAGCTGTCTCGGGAAACACCATATATTTT. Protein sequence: CASSELAGGAVSGNTIYF.

CDR3 sequence (DNA): TGTGCCAGCAGGTTGACTGACGGCCGGAGCTCCTATAATTCACCCCTCCACTTT. Translating it yields CASRLTDGRSSYNSPLHF. This chain uses TRBV11-3 with TRBJ1-6; no definite D call. The CDR3 extends over 18 amino acids. The germline V gene has CDR1 SGHNT and CDR2 YENEEA. The ends were cut back, 6 bases at V and 0 bases at J, with 18 bases in the middle.

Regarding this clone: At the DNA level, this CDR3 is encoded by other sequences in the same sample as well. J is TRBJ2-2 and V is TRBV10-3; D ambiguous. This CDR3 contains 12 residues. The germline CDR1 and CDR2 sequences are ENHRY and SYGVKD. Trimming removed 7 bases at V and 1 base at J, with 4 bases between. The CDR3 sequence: CAITGNTGELFF. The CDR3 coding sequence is TGTGCCATCACCGGGAACACCGGGGAGCTGTTTTTT.

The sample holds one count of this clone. The CDR3 DNA reads TGCGCCAGCAGCTTGTTCGCCGCGTACGAGCAGTACTTC. It codes for CASSLFAAYEQYF. The chain has TRBV5-1 and TRBJ2-7; D call uncertain. Per germline, CDR1 SGHRS and CDR2 YFSETQ. The CDR3 has 13 amino acids. V shed 1 base and J shed 4 bases, with 9 bases lying between them.

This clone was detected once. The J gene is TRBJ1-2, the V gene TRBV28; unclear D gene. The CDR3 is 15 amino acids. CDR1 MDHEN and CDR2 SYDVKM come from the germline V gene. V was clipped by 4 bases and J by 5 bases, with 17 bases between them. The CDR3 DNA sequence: TGTGCCAGCAGTTCCGCCGCGGCGGAGGATTATGGCTACACCTTC. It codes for CASSSAAAEDYGYTF.

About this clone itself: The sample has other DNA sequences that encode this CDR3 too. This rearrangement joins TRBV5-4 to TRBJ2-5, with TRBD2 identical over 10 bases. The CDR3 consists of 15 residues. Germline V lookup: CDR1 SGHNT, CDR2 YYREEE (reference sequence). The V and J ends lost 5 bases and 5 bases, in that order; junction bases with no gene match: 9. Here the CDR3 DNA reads TGTGCCAGCAGTCCTCCAGCGGGGGGGCTCGAGACCCAGTACTTC. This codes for CASSPPAGGLETQYF.

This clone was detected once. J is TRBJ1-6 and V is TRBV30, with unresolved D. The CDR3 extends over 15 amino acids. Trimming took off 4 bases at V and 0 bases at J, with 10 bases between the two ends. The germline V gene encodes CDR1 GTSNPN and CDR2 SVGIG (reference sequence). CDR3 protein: CAWTPGRSYNSPLHF. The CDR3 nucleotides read TGTGCCTGGACCCCTGGACGCTCCTATAATTCACCCCTCCACTTT.

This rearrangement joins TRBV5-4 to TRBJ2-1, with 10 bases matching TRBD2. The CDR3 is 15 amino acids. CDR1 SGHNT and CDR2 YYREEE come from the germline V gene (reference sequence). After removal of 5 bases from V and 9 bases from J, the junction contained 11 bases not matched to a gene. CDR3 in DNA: TGTGCCAGCAGGCGAGCGGGAGGGGACTTATCTGAGCAGTTCTTC. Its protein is CASRRAGGDLSEQFF.

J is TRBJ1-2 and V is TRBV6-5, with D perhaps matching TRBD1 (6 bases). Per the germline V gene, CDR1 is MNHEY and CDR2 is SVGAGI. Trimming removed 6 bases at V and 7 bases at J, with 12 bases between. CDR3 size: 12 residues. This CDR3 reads CASRRGGSGYTF. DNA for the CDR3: TGTGCCAGCAGGAGGGGGGGTAGTGGCTACACCTTC.

The CDR3 region has the DNA TGTGCCAGCAGCTGGCAGGGCCCCTCTTTGGGTCAGCCCCAGCATTTT. Residues: CASSWQGPSLGQPQHF. This rearrangement joins TRBV7-2 to TRBJ1-5, with D perhaps matching TRBD1 (5 bases). Trimming shortened V by 4 bases and J by 6 bases, and 19 bases separated the two germline ends. The CDR3 is 16 amino acids. CDR1 and CDR2 (germline): SGHTA, FQGNSA.

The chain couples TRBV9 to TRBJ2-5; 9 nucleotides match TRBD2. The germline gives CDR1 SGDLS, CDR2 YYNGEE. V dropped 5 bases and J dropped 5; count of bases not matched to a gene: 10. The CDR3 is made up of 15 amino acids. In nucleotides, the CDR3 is TGTGCCAGCAGTAGGGAAGCCCTAGCGGGGGAGACCCAGTACTTC. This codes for CASSREALAGETQYF.

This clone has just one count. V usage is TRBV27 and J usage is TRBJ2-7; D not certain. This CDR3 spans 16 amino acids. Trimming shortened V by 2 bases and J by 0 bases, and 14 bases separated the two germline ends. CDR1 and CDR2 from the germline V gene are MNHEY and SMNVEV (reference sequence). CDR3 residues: CASSLRPTGFSYEQYF. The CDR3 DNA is TGTGCCAGCAGTTTACGGCCAACGGGTTTCTCCTACGAGCAGTACTTC.

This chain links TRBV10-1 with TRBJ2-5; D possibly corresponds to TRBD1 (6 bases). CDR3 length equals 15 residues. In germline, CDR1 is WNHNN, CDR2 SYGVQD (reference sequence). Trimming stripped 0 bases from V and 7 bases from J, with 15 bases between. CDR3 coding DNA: TGCGCCAGCAGTGAGTCGACAGGCACCATGGGGACCCAGTACTTC. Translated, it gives CASSESTGTMGTQYF.

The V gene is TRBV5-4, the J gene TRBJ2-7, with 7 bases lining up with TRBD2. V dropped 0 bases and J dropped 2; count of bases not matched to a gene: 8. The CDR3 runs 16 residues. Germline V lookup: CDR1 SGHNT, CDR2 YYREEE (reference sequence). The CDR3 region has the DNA TGTGCCAGCAGCTTGGGTCGGTGGGAGGGGACCTACGAGCAGTACTTC. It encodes CASSLGRWEGTYEQYF. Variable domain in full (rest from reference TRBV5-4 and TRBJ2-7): ETGVTQSPTHLIKTRGQQVTLRCSSQSGHNTVSWYQQALGQGPQFIFQYYREEENGRGNFPPRFSGLQFPNYSSELNVNALELDDSALYLCASSLGRWEGTYEQYFGPGTRLTVT.

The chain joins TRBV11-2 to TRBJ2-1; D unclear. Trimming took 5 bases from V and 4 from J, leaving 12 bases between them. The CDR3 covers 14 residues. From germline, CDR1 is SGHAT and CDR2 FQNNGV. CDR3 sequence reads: CASSLLALYNEQFF. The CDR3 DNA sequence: TGTGCCAGCAGCCTTTTGGCACTATACAATGAGCAGTTCTTC.

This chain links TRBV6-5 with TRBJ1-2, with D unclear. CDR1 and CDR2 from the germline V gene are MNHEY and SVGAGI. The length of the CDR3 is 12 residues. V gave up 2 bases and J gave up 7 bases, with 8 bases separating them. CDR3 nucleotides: TGTGCCAGCAGTTACGGGGTGGGTGGCTACACCTTC. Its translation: CASSYGVGGYTF.

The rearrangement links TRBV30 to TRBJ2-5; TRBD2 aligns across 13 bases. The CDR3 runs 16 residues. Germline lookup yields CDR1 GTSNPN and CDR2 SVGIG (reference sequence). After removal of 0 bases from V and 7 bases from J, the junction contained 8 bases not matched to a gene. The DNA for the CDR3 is TGTGCCTGGAGTGTTGGACTAGCGGGAGTGGTAGGGACCCAGTACTTC. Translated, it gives CAWSVGLAGVVGTQYF.

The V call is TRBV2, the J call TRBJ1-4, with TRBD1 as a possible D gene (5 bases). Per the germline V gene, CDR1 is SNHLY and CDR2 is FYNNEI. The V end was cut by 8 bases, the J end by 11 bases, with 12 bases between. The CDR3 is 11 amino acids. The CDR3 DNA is TGTGCCAGCGCGCCTGGGGGTAAACTGTTTTTT. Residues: CASAPGGKLFF.

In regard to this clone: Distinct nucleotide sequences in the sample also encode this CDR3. Here the CDR3 reads CASSLSGVETQYF. The CDR3 DNA follows: TGTGCCAGCAGCCTAAGCGGGGTCGAGACCCAGTACTTC. This rearrangement joins TRBV7-9 to TRBJ2-5; 7 nucleotides align to TRBD2. There are 13 residues in the CDR3. Looked up from germline, CDR1 is SEHNR and CDR2 is FQNEAQ (reference sequence). J gave up 5 bases and V 5 bases, and 5 bases lay outside the gene matches.

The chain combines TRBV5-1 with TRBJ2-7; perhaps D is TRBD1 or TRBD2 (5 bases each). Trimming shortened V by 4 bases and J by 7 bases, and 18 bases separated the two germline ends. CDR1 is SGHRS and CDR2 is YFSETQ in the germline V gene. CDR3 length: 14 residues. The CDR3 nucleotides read TGCGCCAGCAGCCGGGATGGGGCATCGGTGGAGCAGTACTTC. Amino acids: CASSRDGASVEQYF.

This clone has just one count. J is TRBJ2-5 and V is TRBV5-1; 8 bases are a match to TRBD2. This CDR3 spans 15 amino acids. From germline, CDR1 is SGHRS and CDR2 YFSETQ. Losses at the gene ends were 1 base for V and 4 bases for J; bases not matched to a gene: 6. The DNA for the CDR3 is TGCGCCAGCAGCTTGAGGCGGGGGGCCCCAGAGACCCAGTACTTC. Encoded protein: CASSLRRGAPETQYF.

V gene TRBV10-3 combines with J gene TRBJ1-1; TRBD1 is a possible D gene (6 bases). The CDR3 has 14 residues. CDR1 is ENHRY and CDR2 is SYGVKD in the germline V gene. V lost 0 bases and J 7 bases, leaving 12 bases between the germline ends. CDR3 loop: CAISESRTAFEAFF. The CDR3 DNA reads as TGTGCCATCAGTGAGTCTCGGACAGCCTTTGAAGCTTTCTTT.

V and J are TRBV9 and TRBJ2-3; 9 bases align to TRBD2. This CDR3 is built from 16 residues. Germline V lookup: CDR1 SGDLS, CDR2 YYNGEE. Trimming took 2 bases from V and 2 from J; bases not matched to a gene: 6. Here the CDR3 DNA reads TGTGCCAGCAGCGTCGGACTAGCGCTCGTCACAGATACGCAGTATTTT. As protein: CASSVGLALVTDTQYF.

The CDR3 DNA is TGTGCCAGCAGCTTAGACAAGCCCCAAGAGACCCAGTACTTC. It encodes CASSLDKPQETQYF. The chain combines TRBV11-2 with TRBJ2-5, with no clear D. V was clipped by 0 bases and J by 1 base, with 6 bases between them. The length of the CDR3 is 14 residues. Germline V gene sequence: CDR1 SGHAT, CDR2 FQNNGV.

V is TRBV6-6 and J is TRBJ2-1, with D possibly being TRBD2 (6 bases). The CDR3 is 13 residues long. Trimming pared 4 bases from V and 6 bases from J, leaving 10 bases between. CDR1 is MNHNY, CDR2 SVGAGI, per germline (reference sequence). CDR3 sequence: CASSFGGGNEQFF. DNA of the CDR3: TGTGCCAGCAGTTTCGGGGGTGGCAATGAGCAGTTCTTC.

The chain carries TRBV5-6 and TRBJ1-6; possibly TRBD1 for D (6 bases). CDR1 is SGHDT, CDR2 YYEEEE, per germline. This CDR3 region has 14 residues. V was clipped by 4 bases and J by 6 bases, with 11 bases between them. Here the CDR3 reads CASSLGQINSPLHF. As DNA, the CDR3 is TGTGCCAGCAGCCTAGGACAGATTAATTCACCCCTCCACTTT. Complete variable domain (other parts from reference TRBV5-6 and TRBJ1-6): DAGVTQSPTHLIKTRGQQVTLRCSPKSGHDTVSWYQQALGQGPQFIFQYYEEEERQRGNFPDRFSGHQFPNYSSELNVNALLLGDSALYLCASSLGQINSPLHFGNGTRLTVT.

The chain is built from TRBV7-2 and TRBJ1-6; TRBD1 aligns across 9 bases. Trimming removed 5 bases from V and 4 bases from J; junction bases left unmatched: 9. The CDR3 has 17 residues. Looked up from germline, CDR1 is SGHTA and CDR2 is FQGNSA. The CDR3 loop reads CASSAGTGRFYNSPLHF. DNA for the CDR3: TGTGCCAGCAGCGCCGGGACAGGGAGGTTTTATAATTCACCCCTCCACTTT. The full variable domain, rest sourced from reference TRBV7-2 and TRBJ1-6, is GAGVSQSPSNKVTEKGKDVELRCDPISGHTALYWYRQSLGQGLEFLIYFQGNSAPDKSGLPSDRFSAERTGGSVSTLTIQRTQQEDSAVYLCASSAGTGRFYNSPLHFGNGTRLTVT.

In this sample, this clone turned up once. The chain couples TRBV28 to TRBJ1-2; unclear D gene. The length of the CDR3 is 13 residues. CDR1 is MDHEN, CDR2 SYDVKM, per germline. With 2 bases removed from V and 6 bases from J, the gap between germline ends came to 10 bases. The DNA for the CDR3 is TGTGCCAGCAGTTTACTTCCCCCGGATGGCTACACCTTC. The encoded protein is CASSLLPPDGYTF.

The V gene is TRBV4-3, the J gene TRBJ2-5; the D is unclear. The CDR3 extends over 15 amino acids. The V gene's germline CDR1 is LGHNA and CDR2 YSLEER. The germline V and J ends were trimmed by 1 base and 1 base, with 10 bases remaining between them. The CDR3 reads CASSQAYNTQETQYF. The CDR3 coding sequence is TGCGCCAGCAGCCAAGCTTACAACACCCAAGAGACCCAGTACTTC.

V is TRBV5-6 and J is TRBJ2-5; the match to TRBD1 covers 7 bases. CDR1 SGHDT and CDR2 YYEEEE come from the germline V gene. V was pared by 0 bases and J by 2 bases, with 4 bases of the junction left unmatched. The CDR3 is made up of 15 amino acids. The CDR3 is CASSLGQGGQETQYF. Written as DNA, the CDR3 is TGTGCCAGCAGCTTGGGACAGGGCGGGCAAGAGACCCAGTACTTC.